The rows below give T cell receptor beta chains drawn from one sample of a study of CD8 T cells in Susac syndrome. MiXCR was run by TCRdb on the immunoSEQ multiplex PCR reads, yielding one entry per CDR3 protein. The sample records some 110,000 distinct CDR3 sequences, 90% to 95% being singletons. Sequencing used CD4+ T cells from PBMCs. The origin of the receptors is a human donor with multiple sclerosis. Each CDR3 is given with its conserved first and last residue. The D gene is left open where the match is weak. Size values are once, few and many counts, or a class for expanded clones, and some rows have none.

v_call	j_call	clone_size	d_call	cdr3_nt	cdr3_aa
TRBV9	TRBJ1-2	few	NA	TGTGCCAGCAGCGCTCCCGGGACCCATTATGGCTACACCTTC	CASSAPGTHYGYTF
TRBV18	TRBJ1-1	once	TRBD1	TGTGCCAGCTCACCACGGCGGGACAGGGATGTAGCTTTCTTT	CASSPRRDRDVAFF
TRBV7-9	TRBJ1-2	NA	TRBD1	TGTGCCAGCAGCCTGGACAGGGTTGCTGGCTACACCTTC	CASSLDRVAGYTF
TRBV2	TRBJ1-2	NA	NA	TGTGCCAGCAGTGAAGGGTCGGGCCCGTATGGCTACACCTTC	CASSEGSGPYGYTF
TRBV5-1	TRBJ2-7	NA	NA	TGCGCCAGCAGCTTGCGAGGGGCCGAAGCCTACGAGCAGTACTTC	CASSLRGAEAYEQYF
TRBV30	TRBJ2-1	NA	TRBD2	TGTGCCTGGAATCCGGGACTAGCAACCAATGAGCAGTTCTTC	CAWNPGLATNEQFF
TRBV18	TRBJ2-6	NA	TRBD2	TGTGCCAGCTCACCACCGGGTAGCGGGGGGGCCGCTGGGGCCAACGTCCTGACTTTC	CASSPPGSGGAAGANVLTF
TRBV19	TRBJ1-5	NA	NA	TGTGCCAGTAGTACTGTAGGGGTGAGCAATCAGCCCCAGCATTTT	CASSTVGVSNQPQHF
TRBV7-2	TRBJ2-7	NA	NA	TGTGCCAGCGTCGAAGCGGGTGCCGAGTACTTC	CASVEAGAEYF
TRBV4-1	TRBJ1-5	NA	NA	TGCGCCAGCAGCCAAGATGACCCCGGGTCCCATTTCGGAATCAATCAGCCCCAGCATTTT	CASSQDDPGSHFGINQPQHF
TRBV11-1	TRBJ1-1	NA	NA	TGTGCCAGCAGCTCCGACGGCTACACTGAAGCTTTCTTT	CASSSDGYTEAFF
TRBV6-5	TRBJ1-2	few	NA	TGTGCCAGCAGTTACTTTGGGACCCTAGCTAACTATGGCTACACCTTC	CASSYFGTLANYGYTF
TRBV18	TRBJ2-3	NA	NA	TGTGCCAGCTCATCGAACACTGACGATACGCAGTATTTT	CASSSNTDDTQYF
TRBV20-1	TRBJ2-1	NA	NA	TGCAGTGCTAGAGGAGGACACGAGCAGTTCTTC	CSARGGHEQFF
TRBV6-2/TRBV6-3	TRBJ2-1	NA	TRBD1	TGTGCCAGCAGGAAGGCAGGGGGTAGGGATGAGCAGTTCTTC	CASRKAGGRDEQFF
TRBV27	TRBJ1-1	NA	TRBD1	TGTGCCAGCAGTTTATTCCCAGGGGGGAACACTGAAGCTTTCTTT	CASSLFPGGNTEAFF
TRBV5-1	TRBJ2-5	few	NA	TGCGCCAGCAGCTCTGGACAGCAAGAGACCCAGTACTTC	CASSSGQQETQYF
TRBV2	TRBJ2-7	NA	NA	TGTGCCAGCAGTGATGGGCAGGGACCTAACGAGCAGTACTTC	CASSDGQGPNEQYF
TRBV7-2	TRBJ2-1	NA	NA	TGTGCCAGCAGCTTAGCGATAGCCTCCGGGTTCTTC	CASSLAIASGFF
TRBV12-3/TRBV12-4	TRBJ1-5	few	NA	TGTGCCAGCAGTTTACTGGGTAATCAGCCCCAGCATTTT	CASSLLGNQPQHF
TRBV29-1	TRBJ2-1	NA	NA	TGCAGCGGGCCTGGGACAAACAATGAGCAGTTCTTC	CSGPGTNNEQFF
TRBV12-3/TRBV12-4	TRBJ1-1	NA	NA	TGTGCCAGCACCCTCAATTGGTCACAGAGGACATTGAACACTGAAGCTTTCTTT	CASTLNWSQRTLNTEAFF